The 12 T cell receptor beta chains presented below share a single source sample, sequenced in a study of T cell responses to AZD1222 COVID-19 vaccine. TCRdb's copy holds only in-frame clones and misses some; the assay was immunoSEQ multiplex PCR. The table includes approximately 100,000 clones, 90% to 95% detected once. The input for sequencing was peripheral blood, taken on day 0 of AZD1222 vaccination. The receptors originated from an adult in good health.

The chain combines TRBV27 with TRBJ2-7; D is uncertain. CDR1 is MNHEY, CDR2 SMNVEV, per germline (reference sequence). This CDR3 is 14 amino acids long. V gave up 6 bases and J gave up 3 bases, with 15 bases separating them. CDR3 nucleotide sequence: TGTGCCAGCAGCCCCTACGGCTCCGGCTACGAGCAGTACTTC. This sequence encodes CASSPYGSGYEQYF.

CDR3 bases: TGTGCCAGCTCCCCAGGTCCGGACAGGGGTGGCTATGGCTACACCTTC. Its translation is CASSPGPDRGGYGYTF. The chain links TRBV18 to TRBJ1-2, with 9 bases fitting TRBD1. The V segment lost 6 bases and the J segment 4 bases; nucleotides outside the gene matches: 12. The length of the CDR3 is 16 residues. The germline gives CDR1 KGHSH, CDR2 LQKENI.

The chain recombines TRBV6-4 with TRBJ1-6; the D is unclear. The CDR3 has 12 residues. Deletions cut 9 bases from V and 5 bases from J, with 8 bases between. Germline CDR1 and CDR2: MRHNA and SNTAGT. The CDR3 sequence is CARPGHNSPLHF. The CDR3 region has the DNA TGTGCCAGACCGGGTCATAATTCACCCCTCCACTTT.

In nucleotides, the CDR3 is TGTGCCAGCAGCCTCAGACTAGCGGGAGGAAATGAGCAGTTCTTC. This translates into CASSLRLAGGNEQFF. J is TRBJ2-1 and V is TRBV7-7; the match to TRBD2 covers 13 bases. From germline, CDR1 is SSHAT and CDR2 FNYEAQ (reference sequence). Unmatched junction bases numbered 5, after V lost 5 bases and J lost 7 bases. The CDR3 loop spans 15 amino acids.

This rearrangement joins TRBV5-1 to TRBJ1-1, with a tentative D call TRBD1 (5 bases). This CDR3 contains 15 residues. CDR1 SGHRS and CDR2 YFSETQ come from the germline V gene. V lost 4 bases and J 0 bases, leaving 13 bases between the germline ends. The CDR3 coding sequence is TGCGCCAGCAGCACAGGTTTAGTCCTGAACACTGAAGCTTTCTTT. It codes for CASSTGLVLNTEAFF.

The V call is TRBV6-5, the J call TRBJ1-2; 9 nucleotides agree with TRBD1. With V trimmed by 2 bases and J by 8 bases, 9 bases remained unmatched. Germline V gene sequence: CDR1 MNHEY, CDR2 SVGAGI. CDR3 length: 15 amino acids. The CDR3 is CASSYTSTGGHGYTF. CDR3 in DNA: TGTGCCAGCAGTTACACCTCGACAGGGGGGCACGGCTACACCTTC.

This clone occurred once. The chain uses TRBV19 and TRBJ2-7, with a tentative D call TRBD2 (6 bases). The CDR3 sequence is 15 residues long. CDR1 is LNHDA, CDR2 SQIVND, per germline (reference sequence). Trimming removed 5 bases at V and 0 bases at J, with 14 bases between. CDR3 coding DNA: TGTGCCAGTAGTGAAACTAGCCGAAACTCCTACGAGCAGTACTTC. Encoded protein: CASSETSRNSYEQYF.

The chain uses TRBV7-6 and TRBJ2-6; TRBD1 aligns across 7 bases. The germline V gene has CDR1 SGHVS and CDR2 FNYEAQ. The CDR3 contains 20 residues. Trimming cost V 1 base and J 0 bases; bases outside gene matches: 12. The DNA of the CDR3 is TGTGCCAGCAGCTTAGTTCGCTGGGGACAGTTGAGCTCTGGGGCCAACGTCCTGACTTTC. Encoded protein: CASSLVRWGQLSSGANVLTF.

The V gene is TRBV6-6, the J gene TRBJ2-3; D perhaps matches TRBD1 (6 bases). CDR3 length equals 14 residues. Germline values: CDR1 MNHNY, CDR2 SVGAGI (reference sequence). Between the trimmed V and J ends, which lost 0 bases and 4 bases, there was a span of 8 bases. The CDR3 DNA reads as TGTGCCAGCAGTTACTCAGGGGGATCAGATACGCAGTATTTT. It specifies CASSYSGGSDTQYF.

CDR3 sequence (DNA): TGTGCCAGCAGCCCACCTGAGGGGAACACTGAAGCTTTCTTT. Translated, it gives CASSPPEGNTEAFF. This chain connects TRBV5-6 to TRBJ1-1; D is undetermined. Germline V lookup: CDR1 SGHDT, CDR2 YYEEEE. The CDR3 contains 14 residues. Between the trimmed V and J ends, which lost 4 bases and 1 base, there was a span of 11 bases.

The V call is TRBV6-1, the J call TRBJ1-3, with 7 bases aligning to TRBD1. The V gene end was trimmed by 4 bases and the J gene end by 3 bases; junction bases not matched to a gene: 9. Germline V gene sequence: CDR1 MNHNS, CDR2 SASEGT. The CDR3 is 16 residues long. CDR3 residues: CASSANTGVRGNTIYF. As DNA, the CDR3 is TGTGCCAGCAGTGCCAACACAGGGGTCCGTGGAAACACCATATATTTT.

This CDR3 reads CAWSGGGANTGELFF. In nucleotides, the CDR3 is TGTGCCTGGAGTGGCGGGGGAGCGAACACCGGGGAGCTGTTTTTT. V and J are TRBV30 and TRBJ2-2, with 7 positions matching TRBD2. The CDR3 loop spans 15 amino acids. J was trimmed by 0 bases and V by 1 base; bases with no gene match: 2. Germline V CDR1 and CDR2: GTSNPN, SVGIG (reference sequence).